Following are 19 T cell receptor beta chains from one sample sequenced in a study of cytomegalovirus exposure and HLA in healthy donors. The PCR used 60 Vbeta and 13 Jbeta primers. Measured with immunoSEQ multiplex PCR; TCRdb has only the in-frame clones, and not every one. The sample holds around 130,000 clones, approximately 85% seen once. Sequencing was performed on PBMCs. The receptors shown here come from a boy aged 5-17 years in good health and CMV-seronegative.

This clone was recorded only once. The chain employs TRBV19 and TRBJ1-2, with TRBD1 as a possible D gene (5 bases). CDR1 and CDR2 from the germline V gene are LNHDA and SQIVND (reference sequence). The CDR3 length is 15 residues. V was pared by 2 bases and J by 4 bases, with 14 bases between. The CDR3 sequence is CASSIRGNRSYGYTF. DNA of the CDR3: TGTGCCAGTAGTATACGAGGCAACAGGTCCTATGGCTACACCTTC.

J is TRBJ1-1 and V is TRBV10-3, with 7 nucleotides matching TRBD1. This CDR3 contains 14 residues. J was trimmed by 4 bases and V by 5 bases; bases with no gene match: 7. The V gene's germline CDR1 is ENHRY and CDR2 SYGVKD. CDR3 loop: CAISTGVGATEAFF. For the CDR3, the DNA is TGTGCCATCAGTACAGGGGTCGGGGCCACTGAAGCTTTCTTT.

This clone was found once. The chain joins TRBV9 to TRBJ1-1, with D perhaps matching TRBD1 (6 bases). Trimming pared 4 bases from V and 3 bases from J, leaving 16 bases between. CDR3 size: 15 residues. Germline values: CDR1 SGDLS, CDR2 YYNGEE. For the CDR3, the DNA is TGTGCCAGCAGCTTGGGGTGGGGGCGAGACACTGAAGCTTTCTTT. It yields the protein CASSLGWGRDTEAFF.

The genes are TRBV5-1 and TRBJ2-3; a weak D match, TRBD2 (6 bases). CDR1 and CDR2 from the germline V gene are SGHRS and YFSETQ. This CDR3 region has 14 residues. V gave up 3 bases and J gave up 5 bases, with 13 bases separating them. The chain's CDR3 is CASSSLSGEDTQYF. CDR3 sequence (DNA): TGCGCCAGCAGCTCACTTAGCGGAGAAGATACGCAGTATTTT.

The rearrangement links TRBV27 to TRBJ2-2; 9 bases align to TRBD1. The V gene end was trimmed by 4 bases and the J gene end by 7 bases; junction bases not matched to a gene: 7. CDR1 is MNHEY and CDR2 is SMNVEV in the germline V gene (reference sequence). This CDR3 comprises 15 residues. The CDR3 coding sequence is TGTGCCAGCAGTTCCTTAAGGACAGGGGACGGGGAGCTGTTTTTT. Encoded protein: CASSSLRTGDGELFF.

This clone was counted only a few times. V gene TRBV7-2 combines with J gene TRBJ1-2; TRBD1 is a possible D gene (5 bases). Germline V gene sequence: CDR1 SGHTA, CDR2 FQGNSA. CDR3 size: 13 residues. V was pared by 4 bases and J by 4 bases, with 10 bases between. The CDR3 sequence is CASSSRQGYGYTF. DNA of the CDR3: TGTGCCAGCAGCTCTAGGCAGGGCTATGGCTACACCTTC. Full variable domain (missing parts from reference TRBV7-2 and TRBJ1-2): GAGVSQSPSNKVTEKGKDVELRCDPISGHTALYWYRQSLGQGLEFLIYFQGNSAPDKSGLPSDRFSAERTGGSVSTLTIQRTQQEDSAVYLCASSSRQGYGYTFGSGTRLTVV.

This rearrangement joins TRBV10-3 to TRBJ1-2; TRBD1 matches at 11 bases. Germline loops: CDR1 ENHRY, CDR2 SYGVKD. Trimming cost V 5 bases and J 4 bases; bases outside gene matches: 6. The CDR3 totals 15 residues. CDR3 sequence: CAISPGQGDAYGYTF. The CDR3 nucleotides read TGTGCCATCAGTCCGGGACAGGGGGACGCCTATGGCTACACCTTC.

CDR3 amino acids: CASSPGGAGGYTF. CDR3 DNA sequence: TGTGCCAGCAGCCCGGGGGGCGCGGGTGGCTACACCTTC. This chain uses TRBV7-2 with TRBJ1-2; tentatively, D is TRBD1 (6 bases). Germline V gene data show CDR1 as SGHTA and CDR2 as FQGNSA. The CDR3 has 13 amino acids. The V end lost 5 bases, the J end lost 7 bases, and 14 bases lay between the germline ends.

The gene calls are TRBV21-1 and TRBJ2-1; the table's D call TRBD2 went unverified against the DNA. TRBV21-1 is marked as a pseudogene. This CDR3 has 19 amino acids. The CDR3 here is CASNNEAHLAGRDYNEQFF. The CDR3, as DNA: TGTGCCAGCAACAATGAGGCGCACTTAGCGGGACGCGACTACAATGAGCAGTTCTTC.

The rearrangement links TRBV4-1 to TRBJ1-2; D perhaps matches TRBD1 (5 bases). CDR3 length equals 15 residues. Germline V gene sequence: CDR1 MGHRA, CDR2 YSYEKL. V was shortened by 0 bases and J by 8 bases, with 16 bases between the two germline ends. CDR3 loop: CASSQEPTELHGYTF. CDR3 nucleotide sequence: TGCGCCAGCAGCCAAGAACCGACAGAACTCCACGGCTACACCTTC.

This chain links TRBV4-2 with TRBJ2-3; D is undetermined. This CDR3 region has 15 residues. V shed 0 bases and J shed 0 bases, with 7 bases lying between them. Germline assignment: CDR1 LGHNA and CDR2 YNFKEQ. CDR3 DNA sequence: TGTGCCAGCAGCCAAGACCCACTGAGCACAGATACGCAGTATTTT. It translates to CASSQDPLSTDTQYF.

The chain has TRBV7-9 and TRBJ1-6, with D possibly being TRBD1 (5 bases). The CDR3 totals 14 residues. With 3 bases removed from V and 10 bases from J, the gap between germline ends came to 13 bases. CDR1 is SEHNR and CDR2 is FQNEAQ in the germline V gene (reference sequence). CDR3 region: CASSFEGVESPLHF. The CDR3 bases are TGTGCCAGCAGCTTTGAAGGGGTAGAGTCACCCCTCCACTTT.

The chain is built from TRBV19 and TRBJ2-1, with D maybe TRBD2 (6 bases). This CDR3 spans 13 amino acids. From germline, CDR1 is LNHDA and CDR2 SQIVND (reference sequence). The V and J ends lost 1 base and 8 bases respectively, with 9 bases between them. CDR3 coding DNA: TGTGCCAGTAGTATAGTCGGCGGGGATGAGCAGTTCTTC. Its translation: CASSIVGGDEQFF.

A remark on this clone: Germline and junction disagree at one end, which may indicate a read error. J is TRBJ1-2 and V is TRBV6-5, with D perhaps matching TRBD1 (6 bases). CDR3 length: 15 residues. Germline loops: CDR1 MNHEY, CDR2 SVGAGI. The CDR3 protein is CASSYSRDNLYGYPF. The DNA for the CDR3 is TGTGCCAGCAGTTACTCTAGGGACAACCTCTATGGCTACCCCTTC.

About this clone: A junction end diverges from the germline sequence, so it may reflect a read error. The chain joins TRBV6-5 to TRBJ2-3, with D maybe TRBD2 (5 bases). There are 16 residues in the CDR3. Germline V CDR1 and CDR2: MNHEY, SVGAGI. The chain's CDR3 is CASSYSFEGSRDTQYF. CDR3 bases: TGTGCCAGCAGTTACTCGTTTGAAGGGAGCAGAGATACGCAGTATTTT.

This clone was seen just once. The chain carries TRBV5-4 and TRBJ2-7; the D gene is possibly TRBD1 (5 bases). Deletions cut 6 bases from V and 2 bases from J, with 24 bases between. The CDR3 totals 17 residues. Germline V gene lookup returns CDR1 SGHNT and CDR2 YYREEE (reference sequence). The CDR3 DNA follows: TGTGCCAGCACCATAGGGGCCCCGGGTCGATTCGCCTACGAGCAGTACTTC. Translating it yields CASTIGAPGRFAYEQYF.

This rearrangement joins TRBV11-2 to TRBJ2-7; TRBD2 is a possible D gene (6 bases). Germline CDR1 SGHAT, CDR2 FQNNGV. The CDR3 contains 13 residues. The V end lost 5 bases, the J end lost 0 bases, and 8 bases lay between the germline ends. This chain's CDR3 is CASSLTSSYEQYF. The CDR3 coding sequence is TGTGCCAGCAGCCTGACTAGCTCCTACGAGCAGTACTTC.

This rearrangement joins TRBV29-1 to TRBJ1-2; 7 bases align to TRBD1. With 7 bases clipped from V and 2 bases from J, the junction kept 7 bases outside the gene matches. There are 13 residues in the CDR3. Germline CDR1 SQVTM, CDR2 ANQGSEA. The CDR3 DNA reads TGCAGCGCATTTTCCAGGGGGAACTATGGCTACACCTTC. Encoded protein: CSAFSRGNYGYTF.

This clone was detected only once. As DNA, the CDR3 is TGCGCCAGCAGCCAAGACTGGGGCTTGTCTAATGAGCAGTTCTTC. It codes for CASSQDWGLSNEQFF. The V call is TRBV4-3, the J call TRBJ2-1; D is perhaps TRBD1 (5 bases). From germline, CDR1 is LGHNA and CDR2 YSLEER. The ends were cut back, 0 bases at V and 7 bases at J, with 13 bases in the middle. This CDR3 is built from 15 residues.